Here is one T cell receptor beta chain with its context. Its antigen is currently not known. The record has no base qualities; no much larger clone is one base away. The data were taken from a study of shared T cell receptors in the human thymus (dated by TCRdb to the early 2020s). Notes on the research overall: The study examined how the human thymus generates shared, self-reactive T-cell receptor alpha chains.

Libraries were prepared through the immunoSEQ multiplex PCR assay. This immuneACCESS table, as held by TCRdb, lists in-frame sequences with V and J called but not all clones. Of the missing ones, under half trace to an unresolved V gene in checked studies; the others have no known cause. Across this sample there are about 660,000 clones, with 70% to 90% seen only once. The ten largest clonotypes hold 0.0095% to 0.011% of the sample. The same data also went into a second study, on human thymus T cells. The second study reports: In Finland, the donors were immunologically healthy infants who were having open corrective cardiac surgery for congenital heart defects. Thymus tissue was collected as surgical resects that were removed during corrective cardiac surgery. Both the thymic and the peripheral blood repertoires appeared to show biased V and J gene segment usage. According to the related research, thymic TCR repertoires were highly overlapping among unrelated individuals. The study characterized TCR alpha and beta repertoires from roughly eight infant thymus samples and a few related peripheral blood samples. Donor ages ranged from about 6 to 244 days, and the cohort comprised about 6 male and a couple of female infants. Thymocytes were freed from the tissue by mechanical means and kept at -70 degrees C as pellets of about 8.5-34 million cells. A QIAsymphony instrument was used to extract genomic DNA from the frozen cell pellets. The immunoSEQ multiplex PCR assay was used to amplify the TCRB and TCRAD loci from a standardized quantity of quality-controlled genomic DNA. The amplicons covered the V(D)J region and were long enough to include the CDR3 and to identify the V and J genes. Through the commercial immunoSEQ service, the amplicons were sequenced on an Illumina platform. Primer bias and sequencing errors were corrected as previously described, and TCRAD and TCRB definitions were based on the IMGT database. Analysis of the repertoires was done with immunoSEQ Analyzer 3.0 and VDJTools and included basic statistics, V/J segment usage, diversity estimates, rarefaction and pairwise overlap. Diversity was estimated using the Chao1, ChaoE, Efron-Thisted, Shannon and inverse Simpson indices, and was also estimated on datasets down-sampled to the size of the smallest sample. Repertoire overlap was determined by strict matching of CDR3 nucleotide sequence, V gene and J gene, and Jaccard-based multidimensional scaling clustering was applied. On average, thymus samples yielded roughly 770,000 unique TCRB clonotypes, whereas blood samples yielded about 80,000.

Input material: thymocytes. The TCR comes from a boy under two years old with a congenital heart defect. Donor details come from another sample of the same person, matched by shared clones.

The CDR3: CASSRDVGRGYEQYF. The DNA reads as follows: TGTGCCAGCAGCCGGGATGTCGGGAGGGGGTACGAGCAGTACTTC. Recombination joined TRBV6-6 with TRBJ2-5; 8 bases in the middle match TRBD2. The DNA end favors TRBJ2-7, so the J call may be wrong. CDR1 and CDR2 (MNHNY, SVGAGI) derive from the germline V gene (reference sequence). The CDR3 holds 15 amino acids from the cysteine to the phenylalanine. CDR3 DNA is the only sequence kept; it has 45 bases, read in frame from the first base.